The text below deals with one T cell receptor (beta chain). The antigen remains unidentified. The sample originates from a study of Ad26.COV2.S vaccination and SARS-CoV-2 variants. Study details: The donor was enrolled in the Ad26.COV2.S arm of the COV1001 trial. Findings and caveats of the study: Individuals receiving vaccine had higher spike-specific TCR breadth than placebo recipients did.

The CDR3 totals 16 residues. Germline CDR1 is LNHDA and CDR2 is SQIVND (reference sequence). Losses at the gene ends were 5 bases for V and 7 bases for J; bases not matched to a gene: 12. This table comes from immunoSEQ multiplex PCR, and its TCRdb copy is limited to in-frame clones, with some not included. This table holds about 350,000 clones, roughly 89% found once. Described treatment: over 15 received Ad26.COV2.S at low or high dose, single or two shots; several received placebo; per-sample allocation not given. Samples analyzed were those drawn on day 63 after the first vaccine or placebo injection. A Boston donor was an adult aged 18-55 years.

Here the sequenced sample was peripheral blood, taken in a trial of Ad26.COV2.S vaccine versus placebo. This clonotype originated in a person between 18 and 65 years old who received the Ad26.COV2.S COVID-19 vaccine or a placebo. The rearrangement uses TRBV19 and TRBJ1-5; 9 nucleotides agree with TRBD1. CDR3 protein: CASSALTGGDGQPQHF. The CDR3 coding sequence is TGTGCCAGTAGTGCCTTAACAGGGGGCGACGGACAGCCCCAGCATTTT. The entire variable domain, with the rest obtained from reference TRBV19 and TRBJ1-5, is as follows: DGGITQSPKYLFRKEGQNVTLSCEQNLNHDAMYWYRQDPGQGLRLIYYSQIVNDFQKGDIAEGYSVSREKKESFPLTVTSAQKNPTAFYLCASSALTGGDGQPQHFGDGTRLSIL.